The rows below give T cell receptor beta chains drawn from one sample of a study of blood T cells in healthy people across ages. In TCRdb, the 5' RACE reads were re-called with MiXCR into one record per CDR3 protein. The sample holds roughly 680,000 distinct CDR3 sequences, 52% seen once. Material for sequencing was blood. The receptors here all came from a woman over 75 in good health. Each CDR3 is given without its conserved first and last residue. The order of the fields is D gene, V gene, J gene, CDR3 protein. A D gene is named only where the DNA matches it firmly.

-	TRBV7-9	TRBJ2-7	ASSLGGGTPYEQY
-	TRBV12-3/TRBV12-4	TRBJ1-4	ASSSSGTREKLF
-	TRBV12-3/TRBV12-4	TRBJ2-5	ASSLRSGVSGQETQY
TRBD2	TRBV7-2	TRBJ2-1	ASSSAGGGGDEQF
TRBD1	TRBV11-3	TRBJ1-1	ASSPGQGVSEAF
-	TRBV6-5	TRBJ2-3	ASSYRDLTDTQY
-	TRBV20-1	TRBJ1-6	SARRVDSPLH
TRBD2	TRBV7-9	TRBJ2-3	ASSLAGLAGADTQY
TRBD2	TRBV7-8	TRBJ2-3	ASSRKGLAGGTDTQY
-	TRBV27	TRBJ1-3	ASSFTDAGSGNTIY
-	TRBV5-1	TRBJ2-1	ASSLVSSANEQF
-	TRBV9	TRBJ1-6	ASGQTAVGSPLH
TRBD1	TRBV27	TRBJ2-5	ASSGTAYQETQY
-	TRBV6-5	TRBJ1-1	ASSRQVNTEAF
TRBD2	TRBV29-1	TRBJ2-3	SVEDGGGRGADTQY
-	TRBV7-9	TRBJ2-5	ASSLGHPTLYEQY
TRBD2	TRBV4-2	TRBJ2-5	ASSQPGGDQETQY
TRBD1	TRBV5-1	TRBJ2-5	ASSIIGLGGYNEQY
-	TRBV27	-	ISGALSSCNEQY
-	TRBV7-2	TRBJ2-3	ASSLAWTDTQY
TRBD2	TRBV6-4	TRBJ2-3	ASSDSGGADTQY
-	TRBV15	TRBJ2-5	ATSRGRRGLRSISYQETQY
-	TRBV7-3	TRBJ2-7	ASSLRGRGEQY
-	TRBV7-9	TRBJ2-1	ASRRTVPPSDEQF
-	TRBV6-5	TRBJ1-1	ASSYYGTEAF
TRBD2	TRBV7-2	TRBJ2-1	ASSPPPSGYNEQF
-	TRBV29-1	TRBJ2-1	SVVLLGRGDEQF
-	TRBV3-1	TRBJ2-7	ASSQGNFMYEQY
-	TRBV20-1	TRBJ2-6	SARVPLTLSGANVLT
-	TRBV15	TRBJ2-5	ATSIRREETQY
-	TRBV20-1	TRBJ1-2	SAPPPSTGSYGYT
TRBD1	TRBV29-1	-	SVGSLTGHYEQY
-	TRBV18	TRBJ2-7	ASSTSAEQY
TRBD1	TRBV12-3/TRBV12-4	TRBJ1-1	ASSAGTVNTEAF
-	TRBV12-3/TRBV12-4	TRBJ1-4	ASTSKRRVF
-	TRBV20-1	TRBJ2-5	SKPDVTSLTQY
-	TRBV25-1	TRBJ1-1	ASSELTSVGGTEAF
-	TRBV12-3/TRBV12-4	TRBJ2-5	ASSQDQADNEQY
-	TRBV7-2	TRBJ2-6	ASSLAPRSGANVLT
TRBD2	TRBV3-1	TRBJ2-2	ASSRGLAGQNTGELF
-	TRBV7-2	TRBJ1-5	ASSPGTVQSQPQH
-	TRBV9	TRBJ2-3	ASSVDSGRTDTQY
TRBD1	TRBV5-1	TRBJ2-3	ASGKDRGVEDTQY
TRBD1	TRBV20-1	TRBJ2-4	SARDRGSVRDIQY
-	TRBV2	TRBJ2-5	ASSDTGGQY
TRBD1	TRBV27	TRBJ2-7	ASSYGTGGYEQY
-	TRBV28	TRBJ2-6	AISQFSGANVLT
-	TRBV7-2	TRBJ2-1	ASSSPEDNYNEQF
-	TRBV28	TRBJ1-2	AGSSGGSRNYGYT
TRBD2	TRBV11-2	TRBJ2-1	ASSKAGTSRRNEQF
-	TRBV24-1	TRBJ2-1	ATSATDNNNEQF